The present T cell receptor beta chain was sequenced within a study of blood T cells in healthy people across ages. The CDR3 is 16 residues long. V dropped 3 bases and J dropped 2 bases, with 16 bases sitting between them. CDR1 and CDR2 from the germline V gene are SGHTA and FQGNSA. A few counts support this clonotype. A second roughly 6 to 12 cycle PCR used barcoded and J-beta primers. TCRdb reprocessed the 5' RACE reads with MiXCR, giving one entry per CDR3 protein. The sample yields 1.5 million to 2 million distinct CDR3 sequences, roughly 27% seen once. The sequencing input was blood. This sequence was found in a young woman in good health. The chain has TRBV7-2 and TRBJ1-2, with D maybe TRBD1 (6 bases). For the CDR3, the DNA is TGTGCCAGCAGCTTGGGCGGGGGCGGGGGAAACTATGGCTACACCTTC. This sequence encodes CASSLGGGGGNYGYTF.